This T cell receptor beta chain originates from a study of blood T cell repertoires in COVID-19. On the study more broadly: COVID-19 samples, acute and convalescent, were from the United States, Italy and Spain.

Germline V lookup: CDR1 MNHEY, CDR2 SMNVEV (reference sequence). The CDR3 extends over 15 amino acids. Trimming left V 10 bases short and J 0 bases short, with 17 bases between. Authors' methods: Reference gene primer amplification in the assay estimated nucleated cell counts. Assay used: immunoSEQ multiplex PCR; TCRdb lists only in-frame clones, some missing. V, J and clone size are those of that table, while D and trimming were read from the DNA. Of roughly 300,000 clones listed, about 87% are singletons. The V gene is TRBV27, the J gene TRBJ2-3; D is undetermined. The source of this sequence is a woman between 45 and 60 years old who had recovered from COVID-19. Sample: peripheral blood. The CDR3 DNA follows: TGTGCCACCAGGCGGCTTGAGTTTAGCACAGATACGCAGTATTTT. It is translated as CATRRLEFSTDTQYF.